Listed below are T cell receptor beta chains from one sample, sequenced in a study of blood T cells in healthy people across ages. Each CDR3 protein is one row after TCRdb ran MiXCR on the 5' RACE reads. Among about 570,000 distinct CDR3 sequences listed, about 25% were seen once. The data also belong to a second study, concerning T cells of mothers and their children.

The sequenced sample was blood. All receptors come from a boy between 2 and 10 years old in good health. CDR3s include the opening cysteine and the closing phenylalanine or tryptophan. The D gene is left open where the match is weak. Only some rows state a clone size, as once, few, many or a class for expanded clones.

v_gene	j_gene	d_gene	abundance	CDR3aa	CDR3nt
TRBV12-3/TRBV12-4	TRBJ2-1	-	-	CASTYSNEQFF	TGTGCCAGCACTTATAGCAATGAGCAGTTCTTC
TRBV27	TRBJ2-1	-	-	CASSPRTNWGEQFF	TGTGCCAGCAGTCCGAGGACTAACTGGGGCGAGCAGTTCTTC
TRBV29-1	TRBJ2-1	TRBD1	-	CSGQGAGGHNEQFF	TGCAGCGGACAGGGGGCGGGAGGTCACAATGAGCAGTTCTTC
TRBV11-2	TRBJ2-5	TRBD2	few	CASSLVGLAGVRQETQYF	TGTGCCAGCAGCTTAGTGGGACTAGCGGGAGTCCGCCAAGAGACCCAGTACTTC
TRBV12-3/TRBV12-4	TRBJ1-1	-	-	CASGRGQAEAFF	TGTGCCAGCGGCCGGGGTCAGGCTGAAGCTTTCTTT
TRBV25-1	TRBJ1-2	-	many	CASSVSGGYGYTF	TGTGCCAGCAGTGTATCTGGCGGGTATGGCTACACCTTC
TRBV5-1	TRBJ1-2	TRBD1	-	CASSYTGGDYGYTF	TGCGCCAGCAGCTACACAGGGGGCGACTATGGCTACACCTTC
TRBV30	TRBJ2-3	-	-	CAWSARDGTDTQYF	TGTGCCTGGAGTGCACGGGATGGCACAGATACGCAGTATTTT
TRBV6-1	TRBJ2-1	TRBD2	few	CASSETSGGLNEQFF	TGTGCCAGCAGTGAAACTAGCGGGGGCCTCAATGAGCAGTTCTTC
TRBV9	TRBJ2-7	-	-	CASSVSQESSYEQYF	TGTGCCAGCAGCGTCTCCCAGGAAAGCTCCTACGAGCAGTACTTC
TRBV7-9	TRBJ2-5	TRBD2	few	CASSHTSAEETQYF	TGTGCCAGCAGTCATACTAGCGCCGAAGAGACCCAGTACTTC
TRBV7-2	TRBJ2-7	-	few	CASSTDGEFGYEQYF	TGTGCCAGCAGCACCGACGGAGAATTTGGCTACGAGCAGTACTTC
TRBV18	TRBJ2-5	TRBD1	-	CASSSTGMQETQYF	TGTGCCAGCTCCTCGACAGGGATGCAAGAGACCCAGTACTTC
TRBV5-1	TRBJ2-4	-	-	CASSFSPQGSKNIQYF	TGCGCCAGCAGCTTTTCGCCTCAGGGCTCCAAAAACATTCAGTACTTC
TRBV18	TRBJ2-1	-	-	CASSPLWGSSYNEQFF	TGTGCCAGCTCACCCCTTTGGGGGAGCTCCTACAATGAGCAGTTCTTC
TRBV28	TRBJ1-2	-	-	CASSFLGPVTLSGYTF	TGTGCCAGCAGTTTTTTGGGCCCTGTCACGCTGAGTGGCTACACCTTC
TRBV15	TRBJ2-1	-	-	CATSSRYRVKAEQFF	TGTGCCACCAGCTCGAGGTACAGGGTTAAGGCTGAGCAGTTCTTC
TRBV30	TRBJ1-4	-	few	CAWDGSGEKLFF	TGTGCCTGGGATGGTAGTGGGGAAAAACTGTTTTTT
TRBV7-2	TRBJ2-7	-	few	CASSNHPPRGYEQYF	TGTGCCAGCAGCAATCATCCCCCTCGGGGGTACGAGCAGTACTTC
TRBV5-1	TRBJ2-2	-	few	CASSLRGDLNTGELFF	TGCGCCAGCAGCTTACGCGGGGACTTGAACACCGGGGAGCTGTTTTTT
TRBV3-1	TRBJ1-2	-	-	CASSLGGSGNGYTF	TGTGCCAGCAGCCTCGGGGGTTCGGGGAATGGCTACACCTTC
TRBV20-1	TRBJ2-7	TRBD1	-	CSAREMTGGSYEQYF	TGCAGTGCTAGAGAAATGACAGGGGGATCCTACGAGCAGTACTTC
TRBV7-2	TRBJ1-2	-	few	CASSLEGRKVNYGYTF	TGTGCCAGCAGCTTAGAGGGACGGAAAGTGAACTATGGCTACACCTTC
TRBV20-1	TRBJ2-5	-	few	CSARVPVSETQYF	TGCAGTGCTAGAGTGCCAGTCAGTGAGACCCAGTACTTC